This T cell receptor (beta chain) was sequenced in a study of blood T cell repertoires in COVID-19. Background on the study: Samples representing acute and convalescent COVID-19 were sourced from the United States, Italy and Spain. Nucleic acid was either cDNA or gDNA, and it came from T cells, B-cell-depleted T cells, or PBMCs.

Per the original methods: Reference gene primer amplification yielded estimated nucleated cell counts. Assay used: immunoSEQ multiplex PCR; TCRdb lists only in-frame clones, some missing. The D gene and trimming were derived from the DNA, and the V and J assignments and clone size from that table. The table lists 90,000 or so clones, around 72% of them singletons. V shed 4 bases and J shed 0 bases, with 15 bases lying between them. CDR1 and CDR2 from the germline V gene are LGHDT and YNNKEL (reference sequence). This CDR3 region has 16 residues. The sample taken for sequencing was peripheral blood. This chain connects TRBV3-1 (or the pseudogene TRBV3-2) to TRBJ1-1; the D gene is possibly TRBD1 (5 bases). This receptor was taken from a woman at least 80 years old with acute or convalescent COVID-19. CDR3 bases: TGTGCCAGCAGCCCAATCCGACAGACTTTGAACACTGAAGCTTTCTTT. This codes for CASSPIRQTLNTEAFF.